Listed below are T cell receptor beta chains from one sample, sequenced in a study of T cell changes during pregnancy in multiple sclerosis. TCRdb's table, derived via immunoSEQ multiplex PCR, lists solely in-frame clones and lacks some. The sample gives some 120,000 clones, 80% to 95% of which show up once; roughly 6% is in the top ten. Sequenced material: peripheral blood, taken before pregnancy. Receptors were obtained from a female donor with multiple sclerosis, enrolled in a pregnancy study. The CDR3 runs from the conserved cysteine through the conserved F or W. Fields, in order: CDR3 protein, CDR3 DNA, J gene, clone size, V gene, D gene. A D gene is named only where the DNA matches it firmly. Expanded clones get a size class; other rows say once, few or many, or leave the size out.

CDR3 protein: CASSLIAARDRTYEQYF
CDR3 DNA: TGCGCCAGCAGCTTGATCGCAGCGAGGGACAGAACCTACGAGCAGTACTTC
J gene: TRBJ2-7
clone size: -
V gene: TRBV5-1
D gene: TRBD1

CDR3 protein: CASSGPTYEQYF
CDR3 DNA: TGTGCCAGCTCAGGGCCCACCTACGAGCAGTACTTC
J gene: TRBJ2-7
clone size: -
V gene: TRBV5-6
D gene: -

CDR3 protein: CASSSPYVGAFF
CDR3 DNA: TGTGCCAGCAGCTCACCTTACGTCGGAGCTTTCTTT
J gene: TRBJ1-1
clone size: once
V gene: TRBV7-2
D gene: -

CDR3 protein: CASSDFTGAGEKLFF
CDR3 DNA: TGTGCCAGCAGTGACTTTACAGGGGCCGGTGAAAAACTGTTTTTT
J gene: TRBJ1-4
clone size: -
V gene: TRBV25-1
D gene: TRBD1

CDR3 protein: CASSRAGEYNSPLHF
CDR3 DNA: TGTGCCAGCTCACGGGCAGGGGAATATAATTCACCCCTCCACTTT
J gene: TRBJ1-6
clone size: -
V gene: TRBV18
D gene: -

CDR3 protein: CASSSTGTPSGANVLTF
CDR3 DNA: TGTGCCAGCAGCTCTACCGGGACACCCTCTGGGGCCAACGTCCTGACTTTC
J gene: TRBJ2-6
clone size: -
V gene: TRBV7-3
D gene: -

CDR3 protein: CASSYQGYSNQPQHF
CDR3 DNA: TGTGCCAGCAGTTATCAGGGCTATAGCAATCAGCCCCAGCATTTT
J gene: TRBJ1-5
clone size: once
V gene: TRBV27
D gene: -

CDR3 protein: CASSHAGTGNSPLHF
CDR3 DNA: TGTGCCAGCAGCCATGCCGGGACAGGCAATTCACCCCTCCACTTT
J gene: TRBJ1-6
clone size: -
V gene: TRBV7-2
D gene: TRBD1

CDR3 protein: CASSAQGYYGYTF
CDR3 DNA: TGTGCCAGCAGCGCACAGGGGTACTATGGCTACACCTTC
J gene: TRBJ1-2
clone size: -
V gene: TRBV5-8
D gene: TRBD1

CDR3 protein: CASRTSSYNEQFF
CDR3 DNA: TGTGCCAGCAGAACCAGCTCCTACAATGAGCAGTTCTTC
J gene: TRBJ2-1
clone size: -
V gene: TRBV28
D gene: -

CDR3 protein: CASSPLATGTNEKLFF
CDR3 DNA: TGTGCCAGTAGTCCACTAGCGACAGGAACTAATGAAAAACTGTTTTTT
J gene: TRBJ1-4
clone size: -
V gene: TRBV19
D gene: -

CDR3 protein: CASSLDLVGVNGELFF
CDR3 DNA: TGTGCCAGCAGCTTAGATTTAGTGGGAGTGAACGGGGAGCTGTTTTTT
J gene: TRBJ2-2
clone size: -
V gene: TRBV11-2
D gene: -

CDR3 protein: CASSEAQGLNNEQFF
CDR3 DNA: TGTGCCAGCAGTGAAGCTCAGGGTCTGAACAATGAGCAGTTCTTC
J gene: TRBJ2-1
clone size: -
V gene: TRBV2
D gene: -

CDR3 protein: CASSLTSGVGEQFF
CDR3 DNA: TGTGCCAGCAGCCTTACTAGCGGCGTGGGGGAGCAGTTCTTC
J gene: TRBJ2-1
clone size: once
V gene: TRBV7-2
D gene: TRBD2

CDR3 protein: CASSFNRVYGSNTQYF
CDR3 DNA: TGTGCCAGCAGCTTTAACCGGGTCTATGGATCGAATACGCAGTATTTT
J gene: TRBJ2-3
clone size: -
V gene: TRBV21-1
D gene: -

CDR3 protein: CSVGQGNTEAFF
CDR3 DNA: TGCAGCGTCGGACAGGGGAACACTGAAGCTTTCTTT
J gene: TRBJ1-1
clone size: -
V gene: TRBV29-1
D gene: TRBD1

CDR3 protein: CASSIVPGEGTEAFF
CDR3 DNA: TGTGCCAGTAGTATTGTCCCAGGGGAGGGCACTGAAGCTTTCTTT
J gene: TRBJ1-1
clone size: -
V gene: TRBV19
D gene: -

CDR3 protein: CASRGQDRGSGNTIYF
CDR3 DNA: TGCGCCAGCAGAGGACAGGACAGGGGATCGGGAAACACCATATATTTT
J gene: TRBJ1-3
clone size: -
V gene: TRBV5-1
D gene: TRBD1

CDR3 protein: CASSVGVTGRGSGETQYF
CDR3 DNA: TGTGCCAGCAGCGTAGGGGTCACCGGGCGCGGTAGCGGGGAGACCCAGTACTTC
J gene: TRBJ2-5
clone size: -
V gene: TRBV9
D gene: TRBD2

CDR3 protein: CASSSGLEETQYF
CDR3 DNA: TGTGCCAGCAGCTCTGGACTAGAAGAGACCCAGTACTTC
J gene: TRBJ2-5
clone size: once
V gene: TRBV9
D gene: TRBD2

CDR3 protein: CASSWGGRVRDEQYF
CDR3 DNA: TGTGCCAGCAGCTGGGGGGGGAGGGTCCGCGACGAGCAGTACTTC
J gene: TRBJ2-7
clone size: -
V gene: TRBV11-1
D gene: TRBD2

CDR3 protein: CASSSSGYGYTF
CDR3 DNA: TGTGCCAGCTCTTCGTCAGGTTATGGCTACACCTTC
J gene: TRBJ1-2
clone size: -
V gene: TRBV25-1
D gene: -

CDR3 protein: CATSRINVRGSTEAFF
CDR3 DNA: TGTGCCACCAGCAGAATTAACGTCCGGGGGAGTACTGAAGCTTTCTTT
J gene: TRBJ1-1
clone size: -
V gene: TRBV15
D gene: -

CDR3 protein: CASSLVSHVGQVRNEQFF
CDR3 DNA: TGTGCCAGCAGCTTAGTGTCCCATGTCGGACAGGTAAGGAATGAGCAGTTCTTC
J gene: TRBJ2-1
clone size: -
V gene: TRBV7-8
D gene: TRBD1

CDR3 protein: CASSLVSRDYEQYF
CDR3 DNA: TGCGCCAGCAGCTTGGTATCCCGGGACTACGAGCAGTACTTC
J gene: TRBJ2-7
clone size: -
V gene: TRBV5-1
D gene: -

CDR3 protein: CASRPGPGNYGYTF
CDR3 DNA: TGTGCCAGCCGACCCGGGCCGGGGAACTATGGCTACACCTTC
J gene: TRBJ1-2
clone size: -
V gene: TRBV18
D gene: -

CDR3 protein: CASSLYGRDTDYGYTF
CDR3 DNA: TGTGCCAGCAGCCTGTACGGACGGGATACTGACTATGGCTACACCTTC
J gene: TRBJ1-2
clone size: -
V gene: TRBV7-6
D gene: -

CDR3 protein: CASSQGGHEAFF
CDR3 DNA: TGTGCCAGCAGCCAAGGCGGGCATGAAGCTTTCTTT
J gene: TRBJ1-1
clone size: few
V gene: TRBV4-2
D gene: -

CDR3 protein: CASSFRGFMNTEAFF
CDR3 DNA: TGTGCCAGCAGTTTTAGGGGATTCATGAACACTGAAGCTTTCTTT
J gene: TRBJ1-1
clone size: -
V gene: TRBV27
D gene: -

CDR3 protein: CASSTQGGGTDTQYF
CDR3 DNA: TGTGCCAGCAGCACACAGGGCGGGGGGACAGATACGCAGTATTTT
J gene: TRBJ2-3
clone size: -
V gene: TRBV7-2
D gene: TRBD2

CDR3 protein: CASKGHFTSYEQYF
CDR3 DNA: TGTGCCAGCAAGGGACATTTTACATCCTACGAGCAGTACTTC
J gene: TRBJ2-7
clone size: -
V gene: TRBV2
D gene: -

CDR3 protein: CASTPPPTGGPDGYTF
CDR3 DNA: TGTGCCAGTACCCCTCCCCCGACTGGCGGGCCGGATGGCTACACCTTC
J gene: TRBJ1-2
clone size: -
V gene: TRBV19
D gene: -

CDR3 protein: CASSAPGQVPYEQYF
CDR3 DNA: TGCGCCAGCAGCGCACCGGGACAGGTCCCGTACGAGCAGTACTTC
J gene: TRBJ2-7
clone size: -
V gene: TRBV5-1
D gene: TRBD1

CDR3 protein: CASSVGGGTEAFF
CDR3 DNA: TGTGCCAGCAGCGTAGGGGGTGGGACTGAAGCTTTCTTT
J gene: TRBJ1-1
clone size: -
V gene: TRBV7-3
D gene: -

CDR3 protein: CASSYGGRYNEQFF
CDR3 DNA: TGTGCCAGCAGTTACGGAGGACGATACAATGAGCAGTTCTTC
J gene: TRBJ2-1
clone size: -
V gene: TRBV6-5
D gene: -

CDR3 protein: CASSLSGVNTGELFF
CDR3 DNA: TGTGCCAGCAGCTTAAGCGGGGTGAACACCGGGGAGCTGTTTTTT
J gene: TRBJ2-2
clone size: -
V gene: TRBV11-2
D gene: TRBD2

CDR3 protein: CASSEQGEKLFF
CDR3 DNA: TGTGCCAGCAGTGAACAGGGAGAAAAACTGTTTTTT
J gene: TRBJ1-4
clone size: -
V gene: TRBV6-5
D gene: -

CDR3 protein: CASSLAWGGEDYGYTF
CDR3 DNA: TGTGCCAGCAGCTTGGCCTGGGGGGGGGAGGACTATGGCTACACCTTC
J gene: TRBJ1-2
clone size: -
V gene: TRBV5-4
D gene: -

CDR3 protein: CASQGDGYEQYF
CDR3 DNA: TGTGCCAGCCAGGGGGATGGGTACGAGCAGTACTTC
J gene: TRBJ2-7
clone size: -
V gene: TRBV6-5
D gene: TRBD1

CDR3 protein: CASSHQGENTEAFF
CDR3 DNA: TGTGCCAGCAGTCATCAGGGGGAGAACACTGAAGCTTTCTTT
J gene: TRBJ1-1
clone size: -
V gene: TRBV6-1
D gene: TRBD1

CDR3 protein: CASSLDAGDSYNEQFF
CDR3 DNA: TGTGCCAGCAGCTTGGATGCGGGGGACTCCTACAATGAGCAGTTCTTC
J gene: TRBJ2-1
clone size: -
V gene: TRBV5-4
D gene: TRBD2

CDR3 protein: CASSLGTSGRNEQFF
CDR3 DNA: TGTGCCAGCAGCTTAGGGACTAGCGGGCGGAATGAGCAGTTCTTC
J gene: TRBJ2-1
clone size: -
V gene: TRBV7-3
D gene: TRBD2

CDR3 protein: CASRGSFNQPQHF
CDR3 DNA: TGTGCCAGCAGGGGGAGTTTTAATCAGCCCCAGCATTTT
J gene: TRBJ1-5
clone size: once
V gene: TRBV6-6
D gene: -

CDR3 protein: CASSPSTLAGYEQYF
CDR3 DNA: TGTGCCAGTAGTCCCTCCACTCTAGCGGGGTACGAGCAGTACTTC
J gene: TRBJ2-7
clone size: -
V gene: TRBV19
D gene: TRBD2

CDR3 protein: CASSPGVGQPQHF
CDR3 DNA: TGTGCCAGCAGTCCGGGAGTAGGGCAGCCCCAGCATTTT
J gene: TRBJ1-5
clone size: few
V gene: TRBV2
D gene: -

CDR3 protein: CASSVAGKPSTDTQYF
CDR3 DNA: TGTGCCAGCAGCGTAGCAGGGAAGCCTAGCACAGATACGCAGTATTTT
J gene: TRBJ2-3
clone size: -
V gene: TRBV9
D gene: -

CDR3 protein: CASSHGSGGEQYF
CDR3 DNA: TGCGCCAGCAGCCACGGCAGCGGGGGCGAGCAGTACTTC
J gene: TRBJ2-7
clone size: -
V gene: TRBV5-1
D gene: TRBD2